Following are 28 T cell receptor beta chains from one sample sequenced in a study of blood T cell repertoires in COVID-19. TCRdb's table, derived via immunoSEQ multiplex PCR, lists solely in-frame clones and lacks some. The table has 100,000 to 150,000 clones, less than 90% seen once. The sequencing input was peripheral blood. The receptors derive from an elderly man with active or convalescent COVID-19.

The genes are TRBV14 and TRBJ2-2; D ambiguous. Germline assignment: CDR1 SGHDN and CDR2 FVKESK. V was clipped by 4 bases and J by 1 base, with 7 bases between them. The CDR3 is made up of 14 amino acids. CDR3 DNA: TGTGCCAGCAGCCTAAACAGGAACACCGGGGAGCTGTTTTTT. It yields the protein CASSLNRNTGELFF.

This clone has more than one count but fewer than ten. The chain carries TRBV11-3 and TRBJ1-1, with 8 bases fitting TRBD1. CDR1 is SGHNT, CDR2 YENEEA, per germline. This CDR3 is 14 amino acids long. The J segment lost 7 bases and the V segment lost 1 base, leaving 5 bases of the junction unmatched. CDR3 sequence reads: CASSLVGQGGEAFF. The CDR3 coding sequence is TGTGCCAGCAGCTTAGTTGGACAGGGTGGTGAAGCTTTCTTT.

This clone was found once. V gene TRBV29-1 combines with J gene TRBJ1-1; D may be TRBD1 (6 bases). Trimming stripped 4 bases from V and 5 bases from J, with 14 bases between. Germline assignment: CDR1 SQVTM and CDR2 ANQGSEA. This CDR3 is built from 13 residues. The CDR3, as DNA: TGCAGCGTTGGGGTACAGGGATATACTGAAGCTTTCTTT. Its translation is CSVGVQGYTEAFF.

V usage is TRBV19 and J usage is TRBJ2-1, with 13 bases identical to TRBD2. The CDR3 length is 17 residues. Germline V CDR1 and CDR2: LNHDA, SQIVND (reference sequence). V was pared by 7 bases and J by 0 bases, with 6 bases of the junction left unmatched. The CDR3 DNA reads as TGTGCCAGTACTCCCCGGACTAGCGGGAGCTCCTACAATGAGCAGTTCTTC. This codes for CASTPRTSGSSYNEQFF.

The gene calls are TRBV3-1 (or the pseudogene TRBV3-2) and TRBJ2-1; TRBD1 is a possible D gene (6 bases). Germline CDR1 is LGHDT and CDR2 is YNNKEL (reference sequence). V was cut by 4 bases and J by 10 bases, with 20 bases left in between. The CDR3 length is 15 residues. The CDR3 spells CASSRGAGQRGEQFF. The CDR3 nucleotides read TGTGCCAGCAGCCGAGGAGCAGGCCAGAGGGGGGAGCAGTTCTTC.

The CDR3 region is CASSTLTGGITEAFF. The CDR3 nucleotides read TGTGCCAGCAGTACCCTGACAGGGGGCATCACTGAAGCTTTCTTT. V usage is TRBV28 and J usage is TRBJ1-1, with 10 bases identical to TRBD1. Losses at the gene ends were 5 bases for V and 4 bases for J; bases not matched to a gene: 7. Germline CDR1 is MDHEN and CDR2 is SYDVKM. CDR3 size: 15 residues.

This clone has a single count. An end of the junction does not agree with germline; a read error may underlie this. The CDR3, as DNA: TGTGCCAGCAACTTGGACAGGGCTAACACTGAAGCTTTCTTT. Protein sequence: CASNLDRANTEAFF. This sequence joins TRBV5-4 and TRBJ1-1, with 8 nucleotides matching TRBD1. Looked up from germline, CDR1 is SGHNT and CDR2 is YYREEE (reference sequence). The CDR3 has 14 residues. The whole variable domain, filled in from reference TRBV5-4 and TRBJ1-1, reads ETGVTQSPTHLIKTRGQQVTLRCSSQSGHNTVSWYQQALGQGPQFIFQYYREEENGRGNFPPRFSGLQFPNYSSELNVNALELDDSALYLCASNLDRANTEAFFGQGTRLTVV.

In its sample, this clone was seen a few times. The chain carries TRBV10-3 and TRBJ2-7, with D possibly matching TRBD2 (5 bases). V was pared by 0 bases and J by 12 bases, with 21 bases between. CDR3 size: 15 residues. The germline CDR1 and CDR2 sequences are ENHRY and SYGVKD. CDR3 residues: CAISESMITGTTGYF. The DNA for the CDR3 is TGTGCCATCAGTGAGTCGATGATTACGGGAACTACCGGGTACTTC.

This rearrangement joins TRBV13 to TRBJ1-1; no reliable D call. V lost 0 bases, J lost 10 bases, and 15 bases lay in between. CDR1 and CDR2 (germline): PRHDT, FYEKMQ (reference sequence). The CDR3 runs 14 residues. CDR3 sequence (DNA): TGTGCCAGCAGCTTAGGAGAGTGGAGGGCGGGAGCTTTCTTT. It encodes CASSLGEWRAGAFF.

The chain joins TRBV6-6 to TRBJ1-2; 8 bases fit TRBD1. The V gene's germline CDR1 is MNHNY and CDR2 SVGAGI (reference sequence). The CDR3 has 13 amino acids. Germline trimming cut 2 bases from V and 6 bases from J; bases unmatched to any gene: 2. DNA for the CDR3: TGTGCCAGCAGTTACCACAGGGGGAATGGCTACACCTTC. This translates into CASSYHRGNGYTF.

Here the CDR3 reads CASSLRALLSYNEQFF. The CDR3 nucleotides read TGTGCCAGCAGCCTCCGAGCGCTCCTCTCCTACAATGAGCAGTTCTTC. The rearrangement links TRBV9 to TRBJ2-1; no clear D gene. Germline CDR1 SGDLS, CDR2 YYNGEE. Trimming removed 4 bases at V and 0 bases at J, with 14 bases between. This CDR3 spans 16 amino acids.

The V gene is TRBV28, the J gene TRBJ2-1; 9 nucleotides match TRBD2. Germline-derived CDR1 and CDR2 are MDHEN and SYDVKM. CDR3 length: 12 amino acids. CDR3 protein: CASSGGPKGQFF. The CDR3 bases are TGTGCTAGTAGCGGGGGCCCCAAGGGGCAGTTCTTC.

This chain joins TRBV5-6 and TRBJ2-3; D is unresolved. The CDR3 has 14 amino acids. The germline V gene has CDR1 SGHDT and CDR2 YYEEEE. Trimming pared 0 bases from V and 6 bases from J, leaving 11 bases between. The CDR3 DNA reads TGTGCCAGCAGCTTGGTACCGAGCCGGGATACGCAGTATTTT. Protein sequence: CASSLVPSRDTQYF.

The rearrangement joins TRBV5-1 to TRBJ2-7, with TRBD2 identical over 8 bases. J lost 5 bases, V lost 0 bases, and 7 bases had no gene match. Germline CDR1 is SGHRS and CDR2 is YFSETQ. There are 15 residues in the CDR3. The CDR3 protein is CASSLGSGSFHEQYF. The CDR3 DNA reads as TGCGCCAGCAGCTTGGGAAGCGGGAGCTTTCACGAGCAGTACTTC.

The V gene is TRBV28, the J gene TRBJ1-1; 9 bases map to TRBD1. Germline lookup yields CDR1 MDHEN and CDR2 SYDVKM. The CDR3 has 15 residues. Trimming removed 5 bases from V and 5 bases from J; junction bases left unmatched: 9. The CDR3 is CASSRNRGRRTEAFF. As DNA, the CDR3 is TGTGCCAGCAGTCGCAACAGGGGGCGGAGGACTGAAGCTTTCTTT.

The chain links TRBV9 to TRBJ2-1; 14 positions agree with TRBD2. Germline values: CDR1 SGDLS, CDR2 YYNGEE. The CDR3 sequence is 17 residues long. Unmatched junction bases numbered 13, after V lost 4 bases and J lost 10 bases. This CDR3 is CASSLPGGLAGDGEQFF. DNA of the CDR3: TGTGCCAGCAGCCTACCCGGGGGACTAGCGGGGGACGGGGAGCAGTTCTTC.

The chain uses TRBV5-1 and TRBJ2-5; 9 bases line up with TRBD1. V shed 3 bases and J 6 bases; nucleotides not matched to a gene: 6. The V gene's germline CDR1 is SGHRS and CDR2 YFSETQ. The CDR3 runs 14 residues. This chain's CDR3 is CASSSGQGWQTQYF. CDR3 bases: TGCGCCAGCAGCTCGGGACAGGGCTGGCAGACCCAGTACTTC.

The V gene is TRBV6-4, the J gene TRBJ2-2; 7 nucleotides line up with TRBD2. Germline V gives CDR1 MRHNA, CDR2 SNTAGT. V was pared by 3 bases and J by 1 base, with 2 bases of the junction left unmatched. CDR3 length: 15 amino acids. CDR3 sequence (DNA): TGTGCCAGCAGTGATGGCGGGGGGAACACCGGGGAGCTGTTTTTT. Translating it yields CASSDGGGNTGELFF.

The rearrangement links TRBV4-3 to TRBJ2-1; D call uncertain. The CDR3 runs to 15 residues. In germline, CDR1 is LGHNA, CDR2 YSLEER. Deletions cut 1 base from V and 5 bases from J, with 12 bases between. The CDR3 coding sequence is TGCGCCAGCAGCCAAGTAACGCGGTTTAACAATGAGCAGTTCTTC. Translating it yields CASSQVTRFNNEQFF.

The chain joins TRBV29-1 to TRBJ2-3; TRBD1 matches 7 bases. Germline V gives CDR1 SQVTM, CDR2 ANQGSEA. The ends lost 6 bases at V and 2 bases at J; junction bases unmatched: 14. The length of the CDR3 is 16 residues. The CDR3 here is CSVAGPPGQLTDTQYF. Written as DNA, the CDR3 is TGCAGCGTGGCTGGACCGCCGGGACAGCTCACAGATACGCAGTATTTT.

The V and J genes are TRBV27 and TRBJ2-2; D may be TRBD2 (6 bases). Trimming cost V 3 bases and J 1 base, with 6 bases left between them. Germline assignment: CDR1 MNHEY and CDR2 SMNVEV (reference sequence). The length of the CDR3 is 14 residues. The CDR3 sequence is CASSFSGNTGELFF. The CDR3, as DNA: TGTGCCAGCAGTTTTAGCGGGAACACCGGGGAGCTGTTTTTT.

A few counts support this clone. CDR3 residues: CASFGTGEETQYF. CDR3 nucleotide sequence: TGTGCCAGTTTCGGGACAGGAGAAGAGACCCAGTACTTC. This sequence joins TRBV2 and TRBJ2-5; 8 bases map to TRBD1. The germline V gene encodes CDR1 SNHLY and CDR2 FYNNEI. The CDR3 totals 13 residues. The V and J ends lost 9 bases and 3 bases, in that order; junction bases with no gene match: 6. Variable domain in full (rest from reference TRBV2 and TRBJ2-5): EPEVTQTPSHQVTQMGQEVILRCVPISNHLYFYWYRQILGQKVEFLVSFYNNEISEKSEIFDDQFSVERPDGSNFTLKIRSTKLEDSAMYFCASFGTGEETQYFGPGTRLLVL.

In DNA form, the CDR3 reads TGTGCCAGCAGTTTAAGTTGGGAGGGTACGGTCGCTTTCTTT. Its protein product is CASSLSWEGTVAFF. The rearrangement uses TRBV27 and TRBJ1-1, with D unresolved. Germline-derived CDR1 and CDR2 are MNHEY and SMNVEV (reference sequence). V was cut by 2 bases and J by 11 bases, with 18 bases left in between. The CDR3 extends over 14 amino acids.

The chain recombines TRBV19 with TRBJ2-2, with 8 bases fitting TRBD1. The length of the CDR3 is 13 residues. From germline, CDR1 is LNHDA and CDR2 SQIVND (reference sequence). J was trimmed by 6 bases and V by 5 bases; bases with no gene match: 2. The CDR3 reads CASSVDRAGELFF. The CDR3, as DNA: TGTGCCAGTAGTGTGGACAGGGCCGGGGAGCTGTTTTTT. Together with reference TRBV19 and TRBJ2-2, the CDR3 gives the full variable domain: DGGITQSPKYLFRKEGQNVTLSCEQNLNHDAMYWYRQDPGQGLRLIYYSQIVNDFQKGDIAEGYSVSREKKESFPLTVTSAQKNPTAFYLCASSVDRAGELFFGEGSRLTVL.

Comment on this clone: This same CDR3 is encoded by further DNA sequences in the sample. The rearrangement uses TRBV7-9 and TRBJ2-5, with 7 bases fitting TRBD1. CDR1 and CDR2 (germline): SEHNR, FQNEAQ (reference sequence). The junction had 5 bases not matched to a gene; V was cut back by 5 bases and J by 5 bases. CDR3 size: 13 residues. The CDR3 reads CASSPTGRETQYF. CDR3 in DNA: TGTGCCAGCAGCCCGACAGGGCGGGAGACCCAGTACTTC.

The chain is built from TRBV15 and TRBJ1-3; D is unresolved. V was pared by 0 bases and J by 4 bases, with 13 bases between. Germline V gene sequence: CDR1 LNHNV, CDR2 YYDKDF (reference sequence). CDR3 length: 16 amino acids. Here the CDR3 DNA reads TGTGCCACCAGCAGAGACGGCCAGGCGCCGGGAAACACCATATATTTT. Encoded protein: CATSRDGQAPGNTIYF.

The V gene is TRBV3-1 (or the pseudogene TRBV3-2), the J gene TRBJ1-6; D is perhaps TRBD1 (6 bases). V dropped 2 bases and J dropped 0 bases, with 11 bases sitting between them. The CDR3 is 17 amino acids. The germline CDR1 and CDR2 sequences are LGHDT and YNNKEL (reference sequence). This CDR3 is CASSQLSRGSYNSPLHF. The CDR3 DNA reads TGTGCCAGCAGCCAACTGAGCAGGGGCTCCTATAATTCACCCCTCCACTTT.

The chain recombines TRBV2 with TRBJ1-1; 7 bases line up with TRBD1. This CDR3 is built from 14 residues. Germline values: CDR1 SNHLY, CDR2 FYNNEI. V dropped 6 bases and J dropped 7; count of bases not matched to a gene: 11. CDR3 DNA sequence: TGTGCCAGCAGGGCTGGCAGGGGGAGGATTGAAGCTTTCTTT. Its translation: CASRAGRGRIEAFF.